These 5 T cell receptor beta chains were sequenced from one sample in a study of blood T cell repertoires in COVID-19. Libraries were prepared by immunoSEQ multiplex PCR; TCRdb keeps only in-frame clonotypes and omits some of them. The repertoire includes around 80,000 clones, around 80% of them detected once, and 12% sits in the top ten. The material sequenced was peripheral blood. These receptors all come from an elderly man with acute or convalescent COVID-19.

The J gene is TRBJ1-3, the V gene TRBV11-2; 8 nucleotides agree with TRBD1. V was pared by 5 bases and J by 4 bases, with 13 bases of the junction left unmatched. This CDR3 spans 17 amino acids. CDR1 SGHAT and CDR2 FQNNGV come from the germline V gene. The CDR3 DNA follows: TGTGCCAGCAGCCCCCAGGGTCCAGGGGGCTTGGGAAACACCATATATTTT. This translates into CASSPQGPGGLGNTIYF.

This sequence joins TRBV7-2 and TRBJ2-1, with TRBD1 matching over 8 bases. The V gene's germline CDR1 is SGHTA and CDR2 FQGNSA. V shed 2 bases and J 9 bases; nucleotides not matched to a gene: 6. CDR3 length equals 14 residues. CDR3 sequence (DNA): TGTGCCAGCAGCTTAACAGGGGGAGAAGGTGAGCAGTTCTTC. Protein sequence: CASSLTGGEGEQFF. Together with reference TRBV7-2 and TRBJ2-1, the CDR3 gives the full variable domain: GAGVSQSPSNKVTEKGKDVELRCDPISGHTALYWYRQSLGQGLEFLIYFQGNSAPDKSGLPSDRFSAERTGGSVSTLTIQRTQQEDSAVYLCASSLTGGEGEQFFGPGTRLTVL.

The chain joins TRBV7-3 to TRBJ1-2; maybe TRBD1 (6 bases). The V end lost 3 bases, the J end lost 4 bases, and 18 bases lay between the germline ends. This CDR3 spans 16 amino acids. The germline V gene has CDR1 SGHTA and CDR2 FQGTGA. The CDR3: CASSLNPTSGVYGYTF. DNA for the CDR3: TGTGCCAGCAGCTTGAATCCCACTTCAGGGGTCTATGGCTACACCTTC.

The chain recombines TRBV5-1 with TRBJ2-1, with 8 bases that match TRBD2. The J segment lost 7 bases and the V segment lost 6 bases, leaving 12 bases of the junction unmatched. The CDR3 consists of 15 residues. The germline CDR1 and CDR2 sequences are SGHRS and YFSETQ. The DNA of the CDR3 is TGCGCCAGCACCAGCCCGGGACTAGTAAGTAATGAGCAGTTCTTC. Translated: CASTSPGLVSNEQFF.

This clone has just a few counts. The chain carries TRBV3-1 (or the pseudogene TRBV3-2) and TRBJ1-2, with D possibly TRBD1 on 6 matching bases. Germline CDR1 reads LGHDT; CDR2 reads YNNKEL (reference sequence). The CDR3 length is 13 residues. Trimming shortened V by 2 bases and J by 4 bases, and 8 bases separated the two germline ends. The CDR3, as DNA: TGTGCCAGCAGCCAAAACAGGGCCTATGGCTACACCTTC. Translated, it gives CASSQNRAYGYTF.